Below are 18 T cell receptor beta chains sequenced from a single sample in a study of T cells in Graves' hyperthyroidism and ophthalmopathy. RNA transcripts yielded amplified TCR beta CDR3 regions. Carried out on the TCR CDR3, a first-round RT-PCR used the HTBI primer set. TCRdb passed the multiplex PCR reads through MiXCR, listing each CDR3 protein once. The sample gives about 350,000 distinct CDR3 sequences, roughly 14% of which show up once; 20% to 25% is in the top ten. Sequenced sample: blood. The receptors were gathered from a woman in her thirties with Graves' hyperthyroidism.

This clonotype was counted at least ten times. This chain links TRBV27 with TRBJ1-1; D is perhaps TRBD1 (6 bases). Looked up from germline, CDR1 is MNHEY and CDR2 is SMNVEV (reference sequence). The CDR3 sequence is 15 residues long. The V and J ends lost 7 bases and 0 bases respectively, with 15 bases between them. The CDR3, as DNA: TGTGCCAGCAAACAGGGAGGATTCATGAACACTGAAGCTTTCTTT. This encodes CASKQGGFMNTEAFF.

This clonotype was counted many times. This chain joins TRBV6-6 and TRBJ2-7; D not resolved. V lost 2 bases to trimming and J lost 3 bases, with 8 bases between them. This CDR3 is built from 13 residues. Germline CDR1 is MNHNY and CDR2 is SVGAGI (reference sequence). The CDR3 DNA reads TGTGCCAGCAGTTACAACAGCCACTACGAGCAGTACTTC. This encodes CASSYNSHYEQYF.

This clonotype was seen more than once but under ten times. The chain recombines TRBV6-1 with TRBJ2-1; 13 bases agree with TRBD2. The CDR3 is made up of 15 amino acids. Trimming took 5 bases from V and 5 from J; bases not matched to a gene: 3. CDR1 is MNHNS and CDR2 is SASEGT in the germline V gene. The CDR3 protein is CASSKGLAGHNEQFF. The CDR3, as DNA: TGTGCCAGCAGTAAGGGACTAGCGGGGCACAATGAGCAGTTCTTC.

V is TRBV13 and J is TRBJ2-3; D is ambiguous. CDR1 PRHDT and CDR2 FYEKMQ come from the germline V gene (reference sequence). V dropped 1 base and J dropped 0 bases, with 11 bases sitting between them. The CDR3 loop spans 16 amino acids. The DNA for the CDR3 is TGTGCCAGCAGCTTAGTTGCTAGAGCCAGCACAGATACGCAGTATTTT. It encodes CASSLVARASTDTQYF.

The V call is TRBV20-1, the J call TRBJ2-4, with TRBD2 as a possible D gene (5 bases). This CDR3 contains 15 residues. Trimming removed 0 bases from V and 9 bases from J, with 18 bases in between. Germline CDR1 DFQATT, CDR2 SNEGSKA (reference sequence). The CDR3: CSARDHQLALSIQYF. CDR3 bases: TGCAGTGCTAGAGATCACCAGCTAGCACTGAGCATTCAGTACTTC.

In its sample, this clonotype was seen a few times. This chain connects TRBV6-5 to TRBJ2-7, with D possibly being TRBD1 or TRBD2 (5 bases each). The CDR3 sequence is 16 residues long. In germline, CDR1 is MNHEY, CDR2 SVGAGI. V lost 0 bases to trimming and J lost 9 bases, with 21 bases between them. The CDR3 DNA follows: TGTGCCAGCAGTTACTCGACTGCACGGTGGAGGCAGGGGCAGTACTTC. This sequence encodes CASSYSTARWRQGQYF.

V usage is TRBV4-1 and J usage is TRBJ1-4; D not certain. CDR1 and CDR2 (germline): MGHRA, YSYEKL. Trimming took 0 bases from V and 8 from J, leaving 19 bases between them. The CDR3 spans 17 residues. CDR3 residues: CASSQDYSLLMSEKLFF. The CDR3 DNA sequence: TGCGCCAGCAGCCAAGATTACAGCTTACTCATGTCCGAAAAACTGTTTTTT.

The chain has TRBV6-1 and TRBJ2-2, with 8 bases lining up with TRBD2. The junction had 6 bases not matched to a gene; V was cut back by 11 bases and J by 1 base. Germline values: CDR1 MNHNS, CDR2 SASEGT. This CDR3 comprises 14 residues. CDR3 sequence reads: CAGFGGGNTGELFF. The CDR3 coding sequence is TGTGCCGGGTTCGGGGGGGGGAACACCGGGGAGCTGTTTTTT.

This clonotype has only a few counts. The genes are TRBV28 and TRBJ1-1; D is undetermined. V lost 6 bases and J lost 5, with 13 bases in between. CDR1 is MDHEN, CDR2 SYDVKM, per germline. The CDR3 has 13 amino acids. The CDR3: CASSPRGRTEAFF. CDR3 nucleotide sequence: TGTGCCAGCAGCCCAAGAGGGAGGACTGAAGCTTTCTTT.

The chain joins TRBV18 to TRBJ1-4; the D gene is possibly TRBD1 (5 bases). In germline, CDR1 is KGHSH, CDR2 LQKENI. Deletions cut 6 bases from V and 12 bases from J, with 14 bases between. This CDR3 is 12 amino acids long. CDR3 amino acids: CASSRDLTELFF. The CDR3 DNA reads TGTGCCAGCTCGCGGGACCTGACAGAACTGTTTTTT.

The V and J genes are TRBV19 and TRBJ1-2; D is unresolved. The germline V gene encodes CDR1 LNHDA and CDR2 SQIVND (reference sequence). Trimming stripped 3 bases from V and 6 bases from J, with 14 bases between. This CDR3 has 14 residues. Written as DNA, the CDR3 is TGTGCCAGTAGTATCTTCGGAGGATCCCATGGCTACACCTTC. Protein product: CASSIFGGSHGYTF.

This clonotype was seen many times. The chain has TRBV20-1 and TRBJ2-4; tentative D call: TRBD2 (9 bases). Trimming shortened V by 5 bases and J by 3 bases, and 17 bases separated the two germline ends. CDR3 length: 15 residues. Germline V gives CDR1 DFQATT, CDR2 SNEGSKA (reference sequence). The CDR3 DNA sequence: TGCAGTGCTTGGACAGGGCGGGAGGGCAAAAACATTCAGTACTTC. As protein: CSAWTGREGKNIQYF.

There are many counts of this clonotype. This chain connects TRBV10-3 to TRBJ2-1, with D possibly being TRBD2 (5 bases). The CDR3 loop spans 17 amino acids. Germline assignment: CDR1 ENHRY and CDR2 SYGVKD. Trimming stripped 2 bases from V and 4 bases from J, with 18 bases between. The CDR3 sequence is CAISEQTVSGGYNEQFF. CDR3 coding DNA: TGTGCCATCAGTGAGCAAACGGTGTCTGGAGGTTACAATGAGCAGTTCTTC.

There are a few counts of this clonotype. V is TRBV11-2 and J is TRBJ2-5; the D call may be TRBD1 or TRBD2 (6 bases each). This CDR3 is 16 amino acids long. The germline gives CDR1 SGHAT, CDR2 FQNNGV. The V end lost 5 bases, the J end lost 5 bases, and 21 bases lay between the germline ends. CDR3 sequence reads: CASSPKSGGQGETQYF. CDR3 DNA sequence: TGTGCCAGCAGCCCCAAAAGTGGAGGGCAGGGGGAGACCCAGTACTTC.

In its sample, this clonotype was seen many times. This rearrangement joins TRBV15 to TRBJ2-3; 11 bases match TRBD2. Germline CDR1 reads LNHNV; CDR2 reads YYDKDF (reference sequence). V gave up 7 bases and J gave up 3 bases; unmatched junction bases: 9. The CDR3 length is 16 residues. The CDR3 is CATTPRLAGGTDTQYF. The CDR3 DNA is TGTGCCACCACTCCCCGGCTAGCGGGAGGAACAGATACGCAGTATTTT.

This clonotype was detected a few times. The chain employs TRBV9 and TRBJ2-1; 8 bases fit TRBD2. With V trimmed by 4 bases and J by 3 bases, 9 bases remained unmatched. The CDR3 loop spans 16 amino acids. Germline CDR1 is SGDLS and CDR2 is YYNGEE. CDR3 nucleotides: TGTGCCAGCAGCCCAGAGCGGGAGTATAACTACAATGAGCAGTTCTTC. Amino acid sequence: CASSPEREYNYNEQFF.

This clonotype was counted between two and nine times. V gene TRBV28 combines with J gene TRBJ1-1; D may be TRBD1 (6 bases). Germline CDR1 is MDHEN and CDR2 is SYDVKM. V gave up 7 bases and J gave up 4 bases, with 10 bases separating them. The CDR3 totals 12 residues. The CDR3 sequence: CASNTDSTEAFF. CDR3 sequence (DNA): TGTGCCAGCAACACGGACAGCACTGAAGCTTTCTTT.

This clonotype was seen a handful of times. The chain carries TRBV5-6 and TRBJ2-2; 7 bases fit TRBD1. CDR1 is SGHDT and CDR2 is YYEEEE in the germline V gene. The V gene end was trimmed by 5 bases and the J gene end by 3 bases; junction bases not matched to a gene: 19. CDR3 length: 19 residues. Here the CDR3 reads CASRGWDSTYLEDTGELFF. DNA for the CDR3: TGTGCCAGCAGAGGTTGGGACAGCACCTATCTCGAGGACACCGGGGAGCTGTTTTTT.